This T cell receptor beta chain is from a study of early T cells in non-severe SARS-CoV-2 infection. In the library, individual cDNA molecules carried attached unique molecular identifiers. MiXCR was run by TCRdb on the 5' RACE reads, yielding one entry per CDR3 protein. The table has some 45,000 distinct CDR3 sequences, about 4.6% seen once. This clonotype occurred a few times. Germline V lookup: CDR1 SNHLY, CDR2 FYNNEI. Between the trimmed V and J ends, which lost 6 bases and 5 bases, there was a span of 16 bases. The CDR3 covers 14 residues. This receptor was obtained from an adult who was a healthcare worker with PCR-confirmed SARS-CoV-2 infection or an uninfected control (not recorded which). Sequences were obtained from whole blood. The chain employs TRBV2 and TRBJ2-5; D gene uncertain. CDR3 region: CASRADPSGETQYF. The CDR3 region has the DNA TGTGCCAGCAGGGCGGACCCATCCGGCGAGACCCAGTACTTC.